This T cell receptor (beta chain) stems from a study of neoadjuvant anti-PD-1 for oral cavity cancer. This CDR3 is built from 14 residues. The V and J ends lost 5 bases and 7 bases respectively, with 17 bases between them. Germline values: CDR1 SEHNR, CDR2 FQNEAQ (reference sequence). These newly diagnosed stage II-IVA oral cavity squamous cell carcinoma patients had no prior systemic or radiation treatment. Most PBMC samples had approximately 500 ng input DNA in six replicates. TCRdb keeps only in-frame clones here, not all; method: immunoSEQ multiplex PCR. The data contain roughly 60,000 clones, 65% to 80% of them singletons.

Sequencing was performed on PBMCs, taken before nivolumab (anti-PD-1) treatment. The TCR originated in a person aged 40 to 85 with oral cavity squamous cell carcinoma. The gene calls are TRBV7-9 and TRBJ1-2; D gene unclear. In DNA, the CDR3 is TGTGCCAGCAGCGTTAGGGCAGAGGCGTTTGGCTACACCTTC. This codes for CASSVRAEAFGYTF.